Listed below are T cell receptor beta chains from one sample, sequenced in a study of blood T cell repertoires in COVID-19. Sequencing was performed with immunoSEQ multiplex PCR; in TCRdb, only in-frame clones are kept and a portion is missing. This table has approximately 200,000 clones, around 83% appearing once. Specimen: PBMCs or T cells enriched from blood (not recorded which). The source of these receptors is a woman in her thirties or forties with acute COVID-19. CDR3s include the opening cysteine and the closing phenylalanine or tryptophan. Fields, in order: CDR3 length, D gene, J gene, V gene, clone size, CDR3 DNA, CDR3 protein. D genes are given only for firm matches. Size is omitted from some rows. Given values are once, few, many or a class for expanded clones.

CDR3 length: 15; D gene: .; J gene: TRBJ1-6; V gene: TRBV15; clone size: once; CDR3 DNA: TGTGCCACCAGCAGAGATTCCAGTTATAATTCACCCCTCCACTTT; CDR3 protein: CATSRDSSYNSPLHF
CDR3 length: 17; D gene: .; J gene: TRBJ2-7; V gene: TRBV2; clone size: once; CDR3 DNA: TGTGCCAGCAGGAAAGACGCCACTGGGCATGCCACCTACGAGCAGTACTTC; CDR3 protein: CASRKDATGHATYEQYF
CDR3 length: 14; D gene: .; J gene: TRBJ1-4; V gene: TRBV6-5; clone size: .; CDR3 DNA: TGTGCCAGCAGTTACGGGGGGAGTAATGAAAAACTGTTTTTT; CDR3 protein: CASSYGGSNEKLFF
CDR3 length: 13; D gene: TRBD2; J gene: TRBJ2-3; V gene: TRBV7-3; clone size: few; CDR3 DNA: TGTGCCAGCAGCTCGGGACTAGTAGATACGCAGTATTTT; CDR3 protein: CASSSGLVDTQYF
CDR3 length: 16; D gene: TRBD1; J gene: TRBJ1-5; V gene: TRBV27; clone size: once; CDR3 DNA: TGTGCCAGCAGTGAGACGGGGACAGGGCTGGGTCAGCCCCAGCATTTT; CDR3 protein: CASSETGTGLGQPQHF
CDR3 length: 15; D gene: .; J gene: TRBJ2-2; V gene: TRBV10-2; clone size: .; CDR3 DNA: TGCGCCATCGCGTCGGGACAAACGAACACCGGGGAGCTGTTTTTT; CDR3 protein: CAIASGQTNTGELFF
CDR3 length: 12; D gene: .; J gene: TRBJ1-6; V gene: TRBV28; clone size: .; CDR3 DNA: TGTGCCAGCAGCCCTCCAAGGGGGCCCCTCCACTTT; CDR3 protein: CASSPPRGPLHF
CDR3 length: 16; D gene: TRBD2; J gene: TRBJ2-1; V gene: TRBV28; clone size: .; CDR3 DNA: TGTGCCAGCAGTTTAGAGAGCCTAGCGGGAGGGTACGAGCAGTTCTTC; CDR3 protein: CASSLESLAGGYEQFF
CDR3 length: 16; D gene: TRBD2; J gene: TRBJ2-7; V gene: TRBV11-1; clone size: .; CDR3 DNA: TGTGCCAGCAGCCCGACAGCGGGGGTGACTTCCTACGAGCAGTACTTC; CDR3 protein: CASSPTAGVTSYEQYF
CDR3 length: 15; D gene: .; J gene: TRBJ2-1; V gene: TRBV10-1; clone size: .; CDR3 DNA: TGCGCCAGCAGTGAGTCAGGGGGCTCCTACAATGAGCAGTTCTTC; CDR3 protein: CASSESGGSYNEQFF
CDR3 length: 15; D gene: TRBD2; J gene: TRBJ2-7; V gene: TRBV3-1/TRBV3-2; clone size: .; CDR3 DNA: TGTGCCAGCAGCCAAGTGAGCGGGGGAACCTACGAGCAGTACTTC; CDR3 protein: CASSQVSGGTYEQYF
CDR3 length: 15; D gene: TRBD1; J gene: TRBJ2-1; V gene: TRBV7-2; clone size: .; CDR3 DNA: TGTGCCAGCAGCCCCGGACAGGGCTCCTACAATGAGCAGTTCTTC; CDR3 protein: CASSPGQGSYNEQFF
CDR3 length: 14; D gene: .; J gene: TRBJ2-3; V gene: TRBV28; clone size: .; CDR3 DNA: TGTGCCAGCAGTTTACCCTCTAGCACAGATACGCAGTATTTT; CDR3 protein: CASSLPSSTDTQYF
CDR3 length: 13; D gene: TRBD2; J gene: TRBJ2-7; V gene: TRBV29-1; clone size: .; CDR3 DNA: TGCAGCGCCGTACTAGCGGGGACGAACGAGCAGTACTTC; CDR3 protein: CSAVLAGTNEQYF
CDR3 length: 15; D gene: TRBD1; J gene: TRBJ2-1; V gene: TRBV5-8; clone size: .; CDR3 DNA: TGTGCCAGCAGCTTGGTCGGGACAGCTTACAATGAGCAGTTCTTC; CDR3 protein: CASSLVGTAYNEQFF
CDR3 length: 15; D gene: TRBD2; J gene: TRBJ2-3; V gene: TRBV3-1/TRBV3-2; clone size: .; CDR3 DNA: TGTGCCAGCGGAAGCGGGGGGGCCCGGGTGGATACGCAGTATTTT; CDR3 protein: CASGSGGARVDTQYF
CDR3 length: 16; D gene: TRBD1; J gene: TRBJ2-3; V gene: TRBV10-3; clone size: .; CDR3 DNA: TGTGCCATCAGTGAGGATCGGACAGGGGGCACAGATACGCAGTATTTT; CDR3 protein: CAISEDRTGGTDTQYF
CDR3 length: 14; D gene: .; J gene: TRBJ1-5; V gene: TRBV9; clone size: .; CDR3 DNA: TGTGCCAGCAGCGTAGACCCGGTCGGTCAGCCCCAGCATTTT; CDR3 protein: CASSVDPVGQPQHF
CDR3 length: 13; D gene: .; J gene: TRBJ2-2; V gene: TRBV7-8; clone size: .; CDR3 DNA: TGTGCCAGCAGCTCCCGAGAGACCGGGGAGCTGTTTTTT; CDR3 protein: CASSSRETGELFF
CDR3 length: 14; D gene: .; J gene: TRBJ1-1; V gene: TRBV19; clone size: .; CDR3 DNA: TGTGCCAGTAGTATATGGCCCGCGAACACTGAAGCTTTCTTT; CDR3 protein: CASSIWPANTEAFF
CDR3 length: 15; D gene: TRBD2; J gene: TRBJ2-1; V gene: TRBV29-1; clone size: .; CDR3 DNA: TGCAGCGTGGTCCTAGCGGGAGGGCCGTACAATGAGCAGTTCTTC; CDR3 protein: CSVVLAGGPYNEQFF
CDR3 length: 18; D gene: .; J gene: TRBJ2-7; V gene: TRBV4-1; clone size: few; CDR3 DNA: TGCGCCAGCAGCCAAGGGCAGAACCTAGTACAAATCTCCTACGAGCAGTACTTC; CDR3 protein: CASSQGQNLVQISYEQYF
CDR3 length: 16; D gene: TRBD1; J gene: TRBJ1-4; V gene: TRBV15; clone size: few; CDR3 DNA: TGTGCCACCAGCAGAGATAGACAGGGGTCTGGGGAAAAACTGTTTTTT; CDR3 protein: CATSRDRQGSGEKLFF
CDR3 length: 14; D gene: .; J gene: TRBJ2-1; V gene: TRBV5-8; clone size: .; CDR3 DNA: TGTGCCAGCAACGACAGGAGCTCCTACAATGAGCAGTTCTTC; CDR3 protein: CASNDRSSYNEQFF
CDR3 length: 14; D gene: TRBD1; J gene: TRBJ1-2; V gene: TRBV28; clone size: .; CDR3 DNA: TGTGCCAGCGGACAAACAGGGGTCGGCTATGGCTACACCTTC; CDR3 protein: CASGQTGVGYGYTF
CDR3 length: 15; D gene: .; J gene: TRBJ2-6; V gene: TRBV28; clone size: .; CDR3 DNA: TGTGCCAGCAGTTTGGCAGGGGTAGGGGCCAACGTCCTGACTTTC; CDR3 protein: CASSLAGVGANVLTF
CDR3 length: 13; D gene: .; J gene: TRBJ2-1; V gene: TRBV30; clone size: .; CDR3 DNA: TGTGCCTGGAACCGGGATACCTACAATGAGCAGTTCTTC; CDR3 protein: CAWNRDTYNEQFF
CDR3 length: 13; D gene: .; J gene: TRBJ1-5; V gene: TRBV27; clone size: .; CDR3 DNA: TGTGCCAGCAGTTTTTCAGGGTATCAGCCCCAGCATTTT; CDR3 protein: CASSFSGYQPQHF
CDR3 length: 14; D gene: TRBD1; J gene: TRBJ2-7; V gene: TRBV5-1; clone size: .; CDR3 DNA: TGCGCCAGCATGTCGGGACAGCCTGGGGACGAGCAGTACTTC; CDR3 protein: CASMSGQPGDEQYF
CDR3 length: 14; D gene: .; J gene: TRBJ1-2; V gene: TRBV28; clone size: .; CDR3 DNA: TGTGCCACAGACGGACAGTCTGAGGACTATGGCTACACCTTC; CDR3 protein: CATDGQSEDYGYTF
CDR3 length: 13; D gene: .; J gene: TRBJ2-2; V gene: TRBV3-1/TRBV3-2; clone size: once; CDR3 DNA: TGTGCCAGCAGCGCAGGAAGCACCGGGGAGCTGTTTTTT; CDR3 protein: CASSAGSTGELFF
CDR3 length: 17; D gene: TRBD1; J gene: TRBJ1-1; V gene: TRBV18; clone size: .; CDR3 DNA: TGTGCCAGCTCACCCCCTCCGACAGGGATGGGCGTCACTGAAGCTTTCTTT; CDR3 protein: CASSPPPTGMGVTEAFF
CDR3 length: 14; D gene: TRBD2; J gene: TRBJ2-7; V gene: TRBV27; clone size: once; CDR3 DNA: TGTGCCAGCAGTTCATCCTCGGGGGGGTACGAGCAGTACTTC; CDR3 protein: CASSSSSGGYEQYF
CDR3 length: 15; D gene: .; J gene: TRBJ1-5; V gene: TRBV7-8; clone size: .; CDR3 DNA: TGTGCCAGCAGCAAAGACAGGCTCTTCAATCAGCCCCAGCATTTT; CDR3 protein: CASSKDRLFNQPQHF
CDR3 length: 14; D gene: .; J gene: TRBJ1-2; V gene: TRBV7-2; clone size: few; CDR3 DNA: TGTGCCAGCAGCCGTCGCGGAGGGAGCTATGGCTACACCTTC; CDR3 protein: CASSRRGGSYGYTF
CDR3 length: 13; D gene: .; J gene: TRBJ1-5; V gene: TRBV2; clone size: .; CDR3 DNA: TGTGCCAGCAGAAGGACAGCCCTCATGGCCCAGCATTTT; CDR3 protein: CASRRTALMAQHF
CDR3 length: 12; D gene: TRBD2; J gene: TRBJ2-5; V gene: TRBV30; clone size: .; CDR3 DNA: TGTGCCTGGAGTAGCGGGGGAGAGACCCAGTACTTC; CDR3 protein: CAWSSGGETQYF
CDR3 length: 15; D gene: .; J gene: TRBJ1-4; V gene: TRBV15; clone size: .; CDR3 DNA: TGTGCCACCAGCAGCGAGGGGGCAACTAATGAAAAACTGTTTTTT; CDR3 protein: CATSSEGATNEKLFF
CDR3 length: 14; D gene: .; J gene: TRBJ2-3; V gene: TRBV9; clone size: once; CDR3 DNA: TGTGCCAGCAGCGTAGATTCCCCTTCAGATACGCAGTATTTT; CDR3 protein: CASSVDSPSDTQYF
CDR3 length: 17; D gene: TRBD1; J gene: TRBJ1-4; V gene: TRBV28; clone size: .; CDR3 DNA: TGTGCCAGCAGTTCACCCGGGACAGCGGCCACTTATGAAAAACTGTTTTTT; CDR3 protein: CASSSPGTAATYEKLFF
CDR3 length: 14; D gene: .; J gene: TRBJ2-1; V gene: TRBV7-2; clone size: .; CDR3 DNA: TGTGCCAGCAGCCCGGACACCTCCTACAATGAGCAGTTCTTC; CDR3 protein: CASSPDTSYNEQFF
CDR3 length: 15; D gene: .; J gene: TRBJ2-2; V gene: TRBV5-8; clone size: .; CDR3 DNA: TGTGCCAGCAGCTTCCTAAAAGGGGGCACCGGGGAGCTGTTTTTT; CDR3 protein: CASSFLKGGTGELFF
CDR3 length: 16; D gene: .; J gene: TRBJ1-5; V gene: TRBV7-8; clone size: .; CDR3 DNA: TGTGCCAGCAGCTTAGCTTCTTTACGGGGGAATCAGCCCCAGCATTTT; CDR3 protein: CASSLASLRGNQPQHF
CDR3 length: 18; D gene: TRBD2; J gene: TRBJ2-4; V gene: TRBV19; clone size: .; CDR3 DNA: TGTGCCAGTAGTATCCGATTGGGACTAGCGGGACCCAAAAACATTCAGTACTTC; CDR3 protein: CASSIRLGLAGPKNIQYF
CDR3 length: 14; D gene: TRBD2; J gene: TRBJ2-7; V gene: TRBV24-1; clone size: once; CDR3 DNA: TGTGCCACCAGGTTCGACACCAGGGAGGGAGAGCAGTACTTC; CDR3 protein: CATRFDTREGEQYF
CDR3 length: 13; D gene: .; J gene: TRBJ2-7; V gene: TRBV19; clone size: .; CDR3 DNA: TGTGCCAGTAGCAAAGCGAGTCCCTACGAGCAGTACTTC; CDR3 protein: CASSKASPYEQYF
CDR3 length: 13; D gene: .; J gene: TRBJ1-2; V gene: TRBV5-1; clone size: .; CDR3 DNA: TGCGCCAGCAGCTCTGGACAGAACTATGGCTACACCTTC; CDR3 protein: CASSSGQNYGYTF
CDR3 length: 13; D gene: .; J gene: TRBJ1-2; V gene: TRBV4-2; clone size: .; CDR3 DNA: TGTGCCAGCAGCCACGAACAGGGCTCTGGCTACACCTTC; CDR3 protein: CASSHEQGSGYTF
CDR3 length: 14; D gene: .; J gene: TRBJ2-1; V gene: TRBV27; clone size: .; CDR3 DNA: TGTGCCAGCAGTTCAGGGATCTTCCGGAGTGGGCAGTTCTTC; CDR3 protein: CASSSGIFRSGQFF
CDR3 length: 14; D gene: .; J gene: TRBJ1-6; V gene: TRBV30; clone size: few; CDR3 DNA: TGTGCCTGGAGTTTACAGGGTGTGAATTCACCCCTCCACTTT; CDR3 protein: CAWSLQGVNSPLHF
CDR3 length: 15; D gene: .; J gene: TRBJ2-2; V gene: TRBV7-3; clone size: many; CDR3 DNA: TGTGCCAGCAGCTCACAGGGGACTAACACCGGGGAGCTGTTTTTT; CDR3 protein: CASSSQGTNTGELFF
CDR3 length: 13; D gene: .; J gene: TRBJ2-7; V gene: TRBV10-3; clone size: .; CDR3 DNA: TGTGCCACGCAACCCATCGCGGGCGGCGAGCAGTACTTC; CDR3 protein: CATQPIAGGEQYF
CDR3 length: 14; D gene: .; J gene: TRBJ2-1; V gene: TRBV29-1; clone size: .; CDR3 DNA: TGCAGCGTTGGGCAGGTGTACTCCTACAATGAGCAGTTCTTC; CDR3 protein: CSVGQVYSYNEQFF
CDR3 length: 13; D gene: TRBD2; J gene: TRBJ2-1; V gene: TRBV5-6; clone size: .; CDR3 DNA: TGTGCCAGCAGCTCTAGCGGGAGGGCCCTCCAGTTCTTC; CDR3 protein: CASSSSGRALQFF
CDR3 length: 13; D gene: .; J gene: TRBJ1-1; V gene: TRBV5-1; clone size: .; CDR3 DNA: TGCGCCAGCAGCCCAACAGGTGTAGGTTTAGCTTTCTTT; CDR3 protein: CASSPTGVGLAFF
CDR3 length: 15; D gene: TRBD1; J gene: TRBJ1-2; V gene: TRBV3-1/TRBV3-2; clone size: .; CDR3 DNA: TGTGCCAGCAGCCCGGGACAGGGTATGAACTATGGCTACACCTTC; CDR3 protein: CASSPGQGMNYGYTF
CDR3 length: 14; D gene: .; J gene: TRBJ1-6; V gene: TRBV3-1/TRBV3-2; clone size: .; CDR3 DNA: TGTGCCAGCAGCCAACAAAGTCGGAATTCACCCCTCCACTTT; CDR3 protein: CASSQQSRNSPLHF
CDR3 length: 13; D gene: TRBD1; J gene: TRBJ1-2; V gene: TRBV6-4; clone size: .; CDR3 DNA: TGTGCCAGCAGTGACTCGGACAGGGGTGGCTACACCTTC; CDR3 protein: CASSDSDRGGYTF
CDR3 length: 14; D gene: .; J gene: TRBJ1-3; V gene: TRBV10-1; clone size: .; CDR3 DNA: TGCGCCACCCAGGCGTCGGGGACTGGAAACACCATATATTTT; CDR3 protein: CATQASGTGNTIYF
CDR3 length: 18; D gene: TRBD2; J gene: TRBJ2-7; V gene: TRBV14; clone size: .; CDR3 DNA: TGTGCCAGCAGCCGACCTCCGGGACTAGCGGGGGGTACCTACGAGCAGTACTTC; CDR3 protein: CASSRPPGLAGGTYEQYF